Below, 11 T cell receptor beta chains from the same sample are listed, as sequenced in a study of shared clonotypes between healthy human individuals (dated by TCRdb to 2018 to 2020). Receptor libraries were prepared by the immunoSEQ multiplex PCR assay. In TCRdb, the immuneACCESS table is reduced to in-frame sequences with V and J assigned. These tables do not hold every clone; where another copy was compared, an unresolved V gene accounts for under half, and the others remain unexplained. This sample comprises about 870,000 clones, nearly 95% of them detected only once. The ten most abundant clones make up around 24% of the sample. For the CD8 naive samples, CD45RO-negative cells were positively selected for CCR7, yielding a CD45RA+CCR7+ population from which TemRA cells were excluded. Sequencing input: naive CD8+ T cells sorted from blood. The sample's cell subset or site label, in plain terms: CD45RA+CCR7+. All receptors come from a man between 25 and 39 years old in good health.

Of note for this clone: Other DNA variants within this sample encode the same CDR3. V and J are TRBV29-1 and TRBJ1-2, with D unclear. V shed 3 bases and J shed 5 bases, with 10 bases lying between them. This CDR3 comprises 12 residues. CDR1 and CDR2 (germline): SQVTM, ANQGSEA. CDR3 DNA: TGCAGCGTTGAGGGTGACCTGTATGGCTACACCTTC. It codes for CSVEGDLYGYTF.

The CDR3 nucleotides read TGTGCCAGCAGCCCGAAAGGGTTCAGAGGGGAGCTGTTTTTT. It specifies CASSPKGFRGELFF. The V and J genes are TRBV14 and TRBJ2-2; D ambiguous. There are 14 residues in the CDR3. The germline V gene encodes CDR1 SGHDN and CDR2 FVKESK. The V end was cut by 4 bases, the J end by 8 bases, with 14 bases between.

The CDR3 loop is CASSSRTQNHQPQHF. The CDR3 DNA follows: TGTGCCAGCAGCAGTAGGACACAGAATCATCAGCCCCAGCATTTT. The chain couples TRBV7-9 to TRBJ1-5; D might be TRBD1 (5 bases). The germline V gene encodes CDR1 SEHNR and CDR2 FQNEAQ (reference sequence). The CDR3 runs 15 residues. V was clipped by 5 bases and J by 5 bases, with 16 bases between them.

This chain uses TRBV4-2 with TRBJ2-2; perhaps D is TRBD1 or TRBD2 (5 bases each). Germline V gene lookup returns CDR1 LGHNA and CDR2 YNFKEQ. V shed 4 bases and J shed 8 bases, with 14 bases lying between them. CDR3 size: 14 residues. CDR3: CASSPYRPGGELFF. CDR3 DNA sequence: TGTGCCAGCAGCCCTTACAGGCCGGGAGGGGAGCTGTTTTTT.

The gene calls are TRBV10-1 and TRBJ2-7, with 8 bases fitting TRBD2. The CDR3 has 15 amino acids. Losses at the gene ends were 2 bases for V and 2 bases for J; bases not matched to a gene: 5. Germline V gene sequence: CDR1 WNHNN, CDR2 SYGVQD (reference sequence). The CDR3 loop is CASSEEIAGTYEQYF. The CDR3 DNA is TGCGCCAGCAGTGAGGAGATAGCGGGAACCTACGAGCAGTACTTC.

This sequence joins TRBV5-4 and TRBJ2-1; D is undetermined. Per the germline V gene, CDR1 is SGHNT and CDR2 is YYREEE (reference sequence). V was cut by 0 bases and J by 3 bases, with 7 bases left in between. CDR3 size: 14 residues. The CDR3 region has the DNA TGTGCCAGCAGCTTGGAGCAGGACTACAATGAGCAGTTCTTC. Translating gives CASSLEQDYNEQFF.

The chain recombines TRBV27 with TRBJ2-3; D is unclear. V was pared by 7 bases and J by 6 bases, with 17 bases between. Germline V CDR1 and CDR2: MNHEY, SMNVEV (reference sequence). This CDR3 region has 14 residues. The CDR3 spells CASTRRDIPDTQYF. In nucleotides, the CDR3 is TGTGCCAGCACCCGAAGGGATATTCCCGATACGCAGTATTTT.

The CDR3 bases are TGCGCCAGCAACAACGAGGGGGCGCTGGGCACCGGGGAGCTGTTTTTT. Protein sequence: CASNNEGALGTGELFF. The genes are TRBV4-1 and TRBJ2-2, with 7 nucleotides matching TRBD1. Germline trimming cut 7 bases from V and 4 bases from J; bases unmatched to any gene: 12. The CDR3 has 16 amino acids. The V gene's germline CDR1 is MGHRA and CDR2 YSYEKL.

This chain joins TRBV29-1 and TRBJ2-5; TRBD1 is a possible D gene (5 bases). The CDR3 has 13 amino acids. CDR1 and CDR2 (germline): SQVTM, ANQGSEA. V was cut by 5 bases and J by 0 bases, with 10 bases left in between. The CDR3 protein is CSVQTVNQETQYF. The CDR3, as DNA: TGCAGCGTTCAGACAGTAAACCAAGAGACCCAGTACTTC.

Details on this clone: This same CDR3 is encoded by further DNA sequences in the sample. The chain links TRBV5-5 to TRBJ2-1, with 8 bases fitting TRBD2. The CDR3 covers 15 residues. From germline, CDR1 is SGHKS and CDR2 YYEKEE (reference sequence). Trimming at V came to 4 bases and at J to 1 base, leaving 4 bases not matched to a gene. The CDR3 protein is CASSLSGSSYNEQFF. CDR3 bases: TGTGCCAGCAGCCTCAGCGGGAGTTCCTACAATGAGCAGTTCTTC. Based on the CDR3 plus reference TRBV5-5 and TRBJ2-1, the full variable domain is DAGVTQSPTHLIKTRGQQVTLRCSPISGHKSVSWYQQVLGQGPQFIFQYYEKEERGRGNFPDRFSARQFPNYSSELNVNALLLGDSALYLCASSLSGSSYNEQFFGPGTRLTVL.

About this clone itself: The same CDR3 is also encoded by other DNA sequences in this sample. This chain joins TRBV9 and TRBJ2-1, with a weak D call TRBD1 (5 bases). The CDR3 spans 12 residues. From germline, CDR1 is SGDLS and CDR2 YYNGEE. V was shortened by 3 bases and J by 7 bases, with 8 bases between the two germline ends. CDR3 sequence (DNA): TGTGCCAGCAGCGGGCCAGGGAATGAGCAGTTCTTC. Translated: CASSGPGNEQFF. The variable domain in full, completed from reference TRBV9 and TRBJ2-1, reads DSGVTQTPKHLITATGQRVTLRCSPRSGDLSVYWYQQSLDQGLQFLIQYYNGEERAKGNILERFSAQQFPDLHSELNLSSLELGDSALYFCASSGPGNEQFFGPGTRLTVL.